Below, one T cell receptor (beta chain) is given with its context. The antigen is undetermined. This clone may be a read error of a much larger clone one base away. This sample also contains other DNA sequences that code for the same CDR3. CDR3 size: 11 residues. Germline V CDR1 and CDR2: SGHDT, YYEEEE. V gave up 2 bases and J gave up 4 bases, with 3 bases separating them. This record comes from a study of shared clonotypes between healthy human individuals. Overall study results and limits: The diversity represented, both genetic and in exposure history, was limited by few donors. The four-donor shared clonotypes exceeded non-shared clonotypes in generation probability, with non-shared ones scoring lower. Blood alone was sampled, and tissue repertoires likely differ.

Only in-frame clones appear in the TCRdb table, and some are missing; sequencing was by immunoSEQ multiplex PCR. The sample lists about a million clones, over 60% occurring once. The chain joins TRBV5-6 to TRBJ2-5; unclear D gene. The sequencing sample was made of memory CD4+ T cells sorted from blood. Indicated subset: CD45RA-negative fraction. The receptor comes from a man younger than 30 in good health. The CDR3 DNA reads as TGTGCCAGCAGCTTTAGAGAGACCCAGTACTTC. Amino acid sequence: CASSFRETQYF.